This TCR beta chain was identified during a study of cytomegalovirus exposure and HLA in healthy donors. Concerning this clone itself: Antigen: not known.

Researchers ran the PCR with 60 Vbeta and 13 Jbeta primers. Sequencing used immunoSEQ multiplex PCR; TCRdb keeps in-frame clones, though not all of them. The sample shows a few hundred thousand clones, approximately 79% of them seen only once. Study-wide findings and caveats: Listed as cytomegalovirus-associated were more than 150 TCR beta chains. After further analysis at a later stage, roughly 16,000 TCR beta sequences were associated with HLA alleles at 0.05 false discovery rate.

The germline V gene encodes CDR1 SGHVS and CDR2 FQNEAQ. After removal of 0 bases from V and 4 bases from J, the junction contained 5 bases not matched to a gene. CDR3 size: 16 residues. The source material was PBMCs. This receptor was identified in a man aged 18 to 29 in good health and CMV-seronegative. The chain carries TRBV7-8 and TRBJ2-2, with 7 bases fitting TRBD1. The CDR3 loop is CASSLAGTAFTGELFF. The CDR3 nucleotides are TGTGCCAGCAGCTTAGCCGGGACAGCGTTCACCGGGGAGCTGTTTTTT.